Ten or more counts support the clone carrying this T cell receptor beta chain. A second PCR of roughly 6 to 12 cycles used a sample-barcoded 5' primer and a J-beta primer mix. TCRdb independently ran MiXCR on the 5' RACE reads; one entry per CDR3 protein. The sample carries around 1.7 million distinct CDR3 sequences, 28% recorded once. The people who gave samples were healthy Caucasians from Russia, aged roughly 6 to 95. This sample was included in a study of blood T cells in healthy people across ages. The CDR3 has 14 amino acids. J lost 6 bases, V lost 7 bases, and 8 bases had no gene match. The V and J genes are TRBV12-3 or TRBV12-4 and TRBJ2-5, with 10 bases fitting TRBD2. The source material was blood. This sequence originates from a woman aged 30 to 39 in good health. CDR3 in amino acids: CASIVAGGSQTQYF. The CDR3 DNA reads TGTGCCAGCATCGTAGCGGGGGGAAGTCAGACCCAGTACTTC.